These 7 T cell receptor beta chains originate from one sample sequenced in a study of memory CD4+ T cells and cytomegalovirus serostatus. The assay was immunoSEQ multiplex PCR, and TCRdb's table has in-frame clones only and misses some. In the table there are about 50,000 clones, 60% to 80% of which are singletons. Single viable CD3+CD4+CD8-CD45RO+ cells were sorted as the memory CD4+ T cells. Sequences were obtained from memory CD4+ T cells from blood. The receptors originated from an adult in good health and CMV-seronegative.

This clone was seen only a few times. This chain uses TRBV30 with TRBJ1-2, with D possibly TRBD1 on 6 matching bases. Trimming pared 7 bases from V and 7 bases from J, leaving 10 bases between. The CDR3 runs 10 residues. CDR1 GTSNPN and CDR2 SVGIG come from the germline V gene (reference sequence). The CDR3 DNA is TGTGCCTACAGGGCTGGTGGCTACACCTTC. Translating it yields CAYRAGGYTF.

The chain's CDR3 is CASSQLDNWNTEAFF. The CDR3 coding sequence is TGTGCCAGCAGCCAATTGGACAATTGGAACACTGAAGCTTTCTTT. The chain carries TRBV5-6 and TRBJ1-1, with D possibly matching TRBD1 (5 bases). The CDR3 has 15 amino acids. The ends were cut back, 4 bases at V and 1 base at J, with 14 bases in the middle. Germline CDR1 reads SGHDT; CDR2 reads YYEEEE.

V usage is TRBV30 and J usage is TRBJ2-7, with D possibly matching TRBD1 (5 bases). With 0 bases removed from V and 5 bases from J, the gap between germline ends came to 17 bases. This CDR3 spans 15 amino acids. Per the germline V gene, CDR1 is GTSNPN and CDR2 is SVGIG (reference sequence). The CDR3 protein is CAWSVRRAVSDEQYF. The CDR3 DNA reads TGTGCCTGGAGTGTACGCAGGGCAGTATCGGACGAGCAGTACTTC.

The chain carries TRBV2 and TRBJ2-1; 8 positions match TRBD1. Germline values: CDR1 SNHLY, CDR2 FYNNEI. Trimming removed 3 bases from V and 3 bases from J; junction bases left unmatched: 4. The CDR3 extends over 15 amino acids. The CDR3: CASSEIQGGYNEQFF. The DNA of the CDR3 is TGTGCCAGCAGTGAGATACAGGGGGGCTACAATGAGCAGTTCTTC.

CDR3 DNA: TGTGCCAGCAGCCCATCGGCCTCTCCCGAGACCCAGTACTTC. Translation gives CASSPSASPETQYF. The chain joins TRBV11-2 to TRBJ2-5; D unclear. Germline CDR1 reads SGHAT; CDR2 reads FQNNGV. This CDR3 has 14 residues. V dropped 5 bases and J dropped 5 bases, with 15 bases sitting between them. Full variable domain (outside the CDR3, taken from reference TRBV11-2 and TRBJ2-5): EAGVAQSPRYKIIEKRQSVAFWCNPISGHATLYWYQQILGQGPKLLIQFQNNGVVDDSQLPKDRFSAERLKGVDSTLKIQPAKLEDSAVYLCASSPSASPETQYFGPGTRLLVL.

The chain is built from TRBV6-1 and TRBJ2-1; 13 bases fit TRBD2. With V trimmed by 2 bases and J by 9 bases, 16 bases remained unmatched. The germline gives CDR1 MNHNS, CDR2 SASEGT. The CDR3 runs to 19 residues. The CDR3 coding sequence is TGTGCCAGCAGTGAACGGGGAAGGGGTGGACTAGCGGGAGCTGGTGAGCAGTTCTTC. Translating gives CASSERGRGGLAGAGEQFF.

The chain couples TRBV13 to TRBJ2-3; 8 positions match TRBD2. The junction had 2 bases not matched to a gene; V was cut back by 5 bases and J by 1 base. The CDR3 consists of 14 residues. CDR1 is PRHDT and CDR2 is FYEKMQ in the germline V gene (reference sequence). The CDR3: CASSQTSGTDTQYF. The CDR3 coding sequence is TGTGCCAGCAGCCAGACTAGCGGCACAGATACGCAGTATTTT.